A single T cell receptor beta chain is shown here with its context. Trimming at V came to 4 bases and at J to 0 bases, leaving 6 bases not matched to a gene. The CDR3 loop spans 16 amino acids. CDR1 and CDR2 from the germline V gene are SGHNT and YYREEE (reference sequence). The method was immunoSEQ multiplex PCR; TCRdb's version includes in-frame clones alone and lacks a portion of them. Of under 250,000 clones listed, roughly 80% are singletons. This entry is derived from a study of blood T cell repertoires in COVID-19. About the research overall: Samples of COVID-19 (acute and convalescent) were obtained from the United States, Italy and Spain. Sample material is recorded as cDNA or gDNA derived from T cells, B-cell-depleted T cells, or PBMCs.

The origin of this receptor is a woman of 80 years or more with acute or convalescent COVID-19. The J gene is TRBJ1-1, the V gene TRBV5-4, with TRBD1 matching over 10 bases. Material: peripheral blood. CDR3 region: CASSTGQGTMNTEAFF. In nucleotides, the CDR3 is TGTGCCAGCAGCACGGGACAGGGGACAATGAACACTGAAGCTTTCTTT. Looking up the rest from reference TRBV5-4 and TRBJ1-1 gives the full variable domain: ETGVTQSPTHLIKTRGQQVTLRCSSQSGHNTVSWYQQALGQGPQFIFQYYREEENGRGNFPPRFSGLQFPNYSSELNVNALELDDSALYLCASSTGQGTMNTEAFFGQGTRLTVV.